In its sample, the clone carrying this T cell receptor beta chain was seen once. The antigen remains unidentified. This specimen belongs to a study of lymphopenia after photon versus proton radiotherapy. Study-level findings and limits: In patients who died, overall survival fell as post-nadir TCR diversity dropped more. After lymphocyte nadir, photon-treated repertoires showed oligoclonal expansion, especially CD8+ Temra. Photon-treated patients lost naive T cells and TCR diversity; proton-treated stayed stable.

Produced via immunoSEQ multiplex PCR; TCRdb's table is partial and in-frame only. The sample yields over 50,000 clones, about 90% seen once. This TCR was recovered from a man aged 40-49 years with gastric cancer. The specimen comprised peripheral blood, sampled from a patient treated with photon-based radiotherapy.

The CDR3 DNA reads as TGTGCCAGCAGTAGGGGACAACTCGAGGGGGGTTCACCCCTCCACTTT. It codes for CASSRGQLEGGSPLHF. V gene TRBV6-6 combines with J gene TRBJ1-6; tentatively, D is TRBD1 (6 bases). Trimming removed 5 bases at V and 9 bases at J, with 20 bases between. CDR3 length equals 16 residues. CDR1 is MNHNY, CDR2 SVGAGI, per germline (reference sequence).